Below are 12 T cell receptor beta chains sequenced from a single sample in a study of OX40 agonist ivuxolimab in advanced cancers. Assay used: immunoSEQ multiplex PCR; TCRdb lists only in-frame clones, some missing. The sample holds over 85,000 clones, 80% to 90% seen once. The source material was CD4+ or CD8+ T cells sorted from blood, sampled in a trial of the OX40 agonist ivuxolimab. The receptor set was obtained from an adult with an advanced solid tumor such as melanoma, head and neck, liver or kidney cancer.

The chain joins TRBV2 to TRBJ1-4; 7 bases map to TRBD1. The CDR3 runs to 16 residues. CDR1 is SNHLY and CDR2 is FYNNEI in the germline V gene. Germline trimming cut 2 bases from V and 7 bases from J; bases unmatched to any gene: 10. In nucleotides, the CDR3 is TGTGCCAGCAGTGAAAGTATGGCAGGGGGGGGTGAAAAACTGTTTTTT. Protein: CASSESMAGGGEKLFF.

The chain couples TRBV6-6 to TRBJ2-1; 9 bases align to TRBD1. V trimming: 4 bases; J trimming: 5 bases; junction bases outside the gene matches: 6. The CDR3 consists of 15 residues. Germline values: CDR1 MNHNY, CDR2 SVGAGI (reference sequence). The CDR3 here is CASSSGQGRNNEQFF. The CDR3 nucleotides are TGTGCCAGCAGTTCGGGACAGGGTCGGAACAATGAGCAGTTCTTC.

The chain links TRBV7-9 to TRBJ1-1; D is ambiguous. The CDR3 extends over 11 amino acids. Germline V lookup: CDR1 SEHNR, CDR2 FQNEAQ (reference sequence). V gave up 6 bases and J gave up 2 bases, with 4 bases separating them. The CDR3 nucleotides read TGTGCCAGCAGTCGTAACACTGAAGCTTTCTTT. The encoded protein is CASSRNTEAFF.

DNA of the CDR3: TGTGCCAGCAGCCAGGGATTCGGAAAGGGCTATGGCTACACCTTC. It codes for CASSQGFGKGYGYTF. The rearrangement uses TRBV5-8 and TRBJ1-2, with TRBD1 as a possible D gene (5 bases). CDR3 size: 15 residues. Trimming left V 4 bases short and J 4 bases short, with 17 bases between. Per germline, CDR1 SGHTS and CDR2 YDEGEE.

CDR3 coding DNA: TGTGCCAGCAGTTCCCCTTTGACAGGGACCTATGGCTACACCTTC. This translates into CASSSPLTGTYGYTF. This chain uses TRBV6-6 with TRBJ1-2, with 7 bases that match TRBD1. The CDR3 is 15 residues long. V lost 4 bases and J lost 4; bases outside the gene matches: 9. Germline loops: CDR1 MNHNY, CDR2 SVGAGI (reference sequence).

This clone was seen only a few times. The chain uses TRBV7-9 and TRBJ2-6; maybe TRBD1 (5 bases). Trimming left V 11 bases short and J 3 bases short, with 14 bases between. The CDR3 is made up of 14 amino acids. Germline CDR1 is SEHNR and CDR2 is FQNEAQ (reference sequence). The CDR3 here is CAAKRGNGANVLTF. CDR3 nucleotides: TGTGCCGCGAAAAGGGGTAATGGGGCCAACGTCCTGACTTTC. Complete variable domain (other parts from reference TRBV7-9 and TRBJ2-6): DTGVSQNPRHKITKRGQNVTFRCDPISEHNRLYWYRQTLGQGPEFLTYFQNEAQLEKSRLLSDRFSAERPKGSFSTLEIQRTEQGDSAMYLCAAKRGNGANVLTFGAGSRLTVL.

The rearrangement joins TRBV4-3 to TRBJ1-4; TRBD1 is a possible D gene (6 bases). This CDR3 contains 14 residues. Germline assignment: CDR1 LGHNA and CDR2 YSLEER. Trimming took off 0 bases at V and 5 bases at J, with 7 bases between the two ends. DNA of the CDR3: TGCGCCAGCAGCCAAGATACAGGGAATGAAAAACTGTTTTTT. It encodes CASSQDTGNEKLFF.

The chain couples TRBV7-2 to TRBJ2-7, with D perhaps matching TRBD1 (6 bases). CDR3 length: 15 amino acids. The V and J ends lost 5 bases and 0 bases respectively, with 14 bases between them. Germline lookup yields CDR1 SGHTA and CDR2 FQGNSA. For the CDR3, the DNA is TGTGCCAGCAGCAGTACCGGGACAAGCTCCTACGAGCAGTACTTC. Its protein is CASSSTGTSSYEQYF.

This CDR3 reads CASSQDFESNQPQHF. CDR3 coding DNA: TGCGCCAGCAGCCAAGATTTCGAGAGCAATCAGCCCCAGCATTTT. The rearrangement uses TRBV4-1 and TRBJ1-5; D remains unclear. The germline gives CDR1 MGHRA, CDR2 YSYEKL. This CDR3 has 15 residues. The V end lost 0 bases, the J end lost 1 base, and 7 bases lay between the germline ends.

V is TRBV18 and J is TRBJ1-1, with 7 bases matching TRBD1. Germline CDR1 and CDR2: KGHSH and LQKENI. V shed 4 bases and J 1 base; nucleotides not matched to a gene: 12. The CDR3 contains 17 residues. The CDR3 nucleotides read TGTGCCAGCTCACTAGATCGACAGGGAGGAAGGAACACTGAAGCTTTCTTT. This codes for CASSLDRQGGRNTEAFF.

The chain recombines TRBV6-9 with TRBJ1-5; D is unresolved. Per germline, CDR1 MNHGY and CDR2 SVAAGI. V dropped 6 bases and J dropped 1 base, with 31 bases sitting between them. The CDR3 has 21 amino acids. CDR3 sequence (DNA): TGTGCCAGCAGACCCAAACAGACAAGGACTGCTTGGTCGGGAAGCAATCAGCCCCAGCATTTT. Protein sequence: CASRPKQTRTAWSGSNQPQHF.

The chain employs TRBV7-2 and TRBJ1-5, with TRBD1 identical over 7 bases. V trimming: 1 base; J trimming: 3 bases; junction bases outside the gene matches: 3. This CDR3 region has 15 residues. Per germline, CDR1 SGHTA and CDR2 FQGNSA. CDR3 region: CASSLGQGSNQPQHF. The CDR3 DNA sequence: TGTGCCAGCAGCTTAGGACAGGGATCCAATCAGCCCCAGCATTTT.